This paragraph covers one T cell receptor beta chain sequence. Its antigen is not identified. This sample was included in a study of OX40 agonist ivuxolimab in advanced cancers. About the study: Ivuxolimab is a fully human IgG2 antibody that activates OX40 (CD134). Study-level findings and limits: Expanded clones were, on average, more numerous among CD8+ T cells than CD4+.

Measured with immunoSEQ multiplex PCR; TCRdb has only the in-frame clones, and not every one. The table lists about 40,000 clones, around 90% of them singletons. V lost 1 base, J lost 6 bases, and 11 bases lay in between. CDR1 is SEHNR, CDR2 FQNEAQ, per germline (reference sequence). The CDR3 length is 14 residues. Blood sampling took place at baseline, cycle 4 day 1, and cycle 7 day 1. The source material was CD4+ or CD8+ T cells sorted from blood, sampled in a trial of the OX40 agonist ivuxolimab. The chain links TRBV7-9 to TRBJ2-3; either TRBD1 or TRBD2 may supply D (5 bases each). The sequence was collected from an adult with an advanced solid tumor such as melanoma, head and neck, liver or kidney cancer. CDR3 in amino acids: CASSLGTWGDTQYF. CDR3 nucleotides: TGTGCCAGCAGCTTAGGAACGTGGGGGGATACGCAGTATTTT.